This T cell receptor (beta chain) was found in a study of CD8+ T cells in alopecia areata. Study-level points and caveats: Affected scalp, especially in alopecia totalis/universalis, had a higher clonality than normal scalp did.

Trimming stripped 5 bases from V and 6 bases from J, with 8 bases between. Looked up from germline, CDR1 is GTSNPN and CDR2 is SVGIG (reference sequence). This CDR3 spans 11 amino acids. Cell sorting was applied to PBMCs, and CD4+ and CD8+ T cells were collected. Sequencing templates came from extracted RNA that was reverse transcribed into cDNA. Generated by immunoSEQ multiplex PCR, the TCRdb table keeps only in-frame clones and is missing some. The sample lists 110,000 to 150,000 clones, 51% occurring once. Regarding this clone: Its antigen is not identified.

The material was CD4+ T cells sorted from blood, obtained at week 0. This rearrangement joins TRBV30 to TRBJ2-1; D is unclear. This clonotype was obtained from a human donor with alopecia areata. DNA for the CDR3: TGTGCCTGGGGGGTGGGCAATGAGCAGTTCTTC. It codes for CAWGVGNEQFF.